The 18 T cell receptor beta chains given below trace back to one sample, sequenced in a study of blood T cell repertoires in COVID-19. Method: immunoSEQ multiplex PCR; TCRdb's copy keeps in-frame clones and lacks some. This repertoire shows 310,000 or so clones, over 75% found once; its top ten account for 1.1%. Material: PBMCs or T cells enriched from blood (not recorded which). The receptors were gathered from a woman aged 25 to 39 who had recovered from COVID-19.

This chain links TRBV7-6 with TRBJ2-2; TRBD1 aligns across 7 bases. Germline CDR1 and CDR2: SGHVS and FNYEAQ. J gave up 2 bases and V 0 bases, and 3 bases lay outside the gene matches. The CDR3 sequence is 16 residues long. CDR3 nucleotides: TGTGCCAGCAGCTTAGCGGGGACAGTCAACACCGGGGAGCTGTTTTTT. It specifies CASSLAGTVNTGELFF.

This chain joins TRBV10-1 and TRBJ2-7; 8 nucleotides align to TRBD1. The CDR3 totals 13 residues. The V gene's germline CDR1 is WNHNN and CDR2 SYGVQD (reference sequence). The ends lost 6 bases at V and 3 bases at J; junction bases unmatched: 4. The CDR3 is CASSVTGGYEQYF. CDR3 sequence (DNA): TGCGCCAGCAGCGTCACAGGGGGCTACGAGCAGTACTTC.

This clone has just one count. CDR3 sequence: CASSPGLAGDEQYF. DNA of the CDR3: TGTGCCAGCAGCCCGGGACTAGCGGGAGACGAGCAGTACTTC. This chain connects TRBV11-2 to TRBJ2-7, with 14 bases that match TRBD2. This CDR3 has 14 residues. After removal of 5 bases from V and 5 bases from J, the junction contained 2 bases not matched to a gene. Germline loops: CDR1 SGHAT, CDR2 FQNNGV.

The rearrangement uses TRBV6-2 or TRBV6-3 and TRBJ1-6, with a possible D match to TRBD1 (6 bases). This CDR3 contains 15 residues. The ends were cut back, 4 bases at V and 5 bases at J, with 12 bases in the middle. Germline V gene data show CDR1 as MNHEY and CDR2 as SVGEGT. CDR3 amino acids: CASSLRGANNSPLHF. The CDR3, as DNA: TGTGCCAGCAGTTTACGGGGGGCGAATAATTCACCCCTCCACTTT.

As for this clone: One junction end does not reproduce the germline sequence, and a read error may be involved. This chain uses TRBV6-5 with TRBJ2-2; weak D call: TRBD2 (6 bases). This CDR3 has 15 residues. The V gene's germline CDR1 is MNHEY and CDR2 SVGAGI. CDR3 sequence (DNA): TGTGCCAGTAGTTACGGGAGAGGTAACACCGGGGAGCTGTTTTTT. Protein product: CASSYGRGNTGELFF.

The V gene is TRBV7-9, the J gene TRBJ1-5; TRBD1 matches 7 bases. V lost 8 bases, J lost 2 bases, and 6 bases stayed unmatched. The CDR3 covers 14 residues. Germline V gene lookup returns CDR1 SEHNR and CDR2 FQNEAQ (reference sequence). CDR3 coding DNA: TGTGCCAGCGGCGACAGGGCCGGCAATCAGCCCCAGCATTTT. Protein: CASGDRAGNQPQHF.

The DNA for the CDR3 is TGTGCCAGCAGTGAATTAAACAGCGGGAGTTCCTACAATGAGCAGTTCTTC. Its translation: CASSELNSGSSYNEQFF. V is TRBV25-1 and J is TRBJ2-1; TRBD2 matches at 8 bases. Germline-derived CDR1 and CDR2 are MGHDK and SYGVNS. This CDR3 region has 17 residues. With 1 base clipped from V and 1 base from J, the junction kept 6 bases outside the gene matches.

CDR3: CAISESPLQGAGSPLHF. Written as DNA, the CDR3 is TGTGCCATCAGTGAGTCCCCTCTCCAGGGGGCCGGTTCACCCCTCCACTTT. The rearrangement joins TRBV10-3 to TRBJ1-6, with 8 bases identical to TRBD1. This CDR3 spans 17 amino acids. Germline V gene sequence: CDR1 ENHRY, CDR2 SYGVKD. V was pared by 0 bases and J by 9 bases, with 10 bases of the junction left unmatched.

With respect to this clone: The sample holds other DNA sequences that translate to the same CDR3. This chain links TRBV20-1 with TRBJ1-5; D gene ambiguous. The germline CDR1 and CDR2 sequences are DFQATT and SNEGSKA (reference sequence). V shed 3 bases and J shed 2 bases, with 8 bases lying between them. CDR3 length equals 13 residues. The CDR3 loop is CSASPGGNQPQHF. In DNA, the CDR3 is TGCAGTGCTAGTCCGGGTGGCAATCAGCCCCAGCATTTT.

This chain links TRBV30 with TRBJ1-6; D is uncertain. The CDR3 sequence is 15 residues long. V was cut by 1 base and J by 5 bases, with 12 bases left in between. CDR1 and CDR2 (germline): GTSNPN, SVGIG (reference sequence). CDR3 DNA sequence: TGTGCCTGGAGTGGAGTGGCTGGGCATAATTCACCCCTCCACTTT. Amino acid sequence: CAWSGVAGHNSPLHF. Supplemented by reference TRBV30 and TRBJ1-6, the full variable domain reads SQTIHQWPATLVQPVGSPLSLECTVEGTSNPNLYWYRQAAGRGLQLLFYSVGIGQISSEVPQNLSASRPQDRQFILSSKKLLLSDSGFYLCAWSGVAGHNSPLHFGNGTRLTVT.

CDR3 coding DNA: TGTGCCAGCAGCTTAGCAGACAGTTCCTATGGCTACACCTTC. This gives the protein CASSLADSSYGYTF. The J gene is TRBJ1-2, the V gene TRBV7-9; D perhaps matches TRBD1 (5 bases). Germline V CDR1 and CDR2: SEHNR, FQNEAQ (reference sequence). V was cut by 0 bases and J by 4 bases, with 9 bases left in between. The CDR3 has 14 residues.

The chain is built from TRBV29-1 and TRBJ2-1, with TRBD2 identical over 9 bases. The CDR3 loop spans 16 amino acids. CDR1 is SQVTM and CDR2 is ANQGSEA in the germline V gene. J was trimmed by 4 bases and V by 4 bases; bases with no gene match: 11. The CDR3 spells CSVAEEAGGTYNEQFF. CDR3 in DNA: TGCAGCGTTGCGGAGGAGGCGGGAGGGACATACAATGAGCAGTTCTTC.

J is TRBJ1-2 and V is TRBV19; TRBD1 matches 7 bases. The CDR3 is made up of 14 amino acids. Unmatched junction bases numbered 13, after V lost 7 bases and J lost 8 bases. CDR1 is LNHDA and CDR2 is SQIVND in the germline V gene (reference sequence). DNA of the CDR3: TGTGCCAGTAAAGGGGATAAGGGGGCCAAAGGCTACACCTTC. Translating it yields CASKGDKGAKGYTF.

The rearrangement links TRBV21-1 to TRBJ2-1; the D segment call TRBD2 is taken from the table without a DNA check. TRBV21-1 represents a pseudogene. The CDR3 has 15 amino acids. The CDR3 region has the DNA TGTGCCAGCAGCAAAGTTAGCGGGACGGCCAATGAGCAGTTCTTC. It yields the protein CASSKVSGTANEQFF.

V gene TRBV18 combines with J gene TRBJ2-1, with a tentative D call TRBD2 (6 bases). The CDR3 sequence is 14 residues long. CDR1 and CDR2 (germline): KGHSH, LQKENI. The V and J ends lost 1 base and 8 bases respectively, with 12 bases between them. CDR3 sequence reads: CASSPLKGGDEQFF. In DNA form, the CDR3 reads TGTGCCAGCTCACCACTGAAAGGCGGGGATGAGCAGTTCTTC.

The V gene is TRBV24-1, the J gene TRBJ2-1; D remains ambiguous. This CDR3 contains 19 residues. V was trimmed by 0 bases and J by 0 bases, leaving 17 bases between them. Germline loops: CDR1 KGHDR, CDR2 SFDVKD. The DNA for the CDR3 is TGTGCCACCAGTGATTTGTCCTCCGTTGGCGGTCGCTCCTACAATGAGCAGTTCTTC. This translates into CATSDLSSVGGRSYNEQFF.

This clone was counted a single time. This rearrangement joins TRBV4-3 to TRBJ2-2, with D possibly matching TRBD2 (6 bases). The V gene lost 2 bases and the J gene lost 4 bases, with 11 bases spanning the gap. Germline CDR1 is LGHNA and CDR2 is YSLEER. The CDR3 loop spans 15 amino acids. In nucleotides, the CDR3 is TGCGCCAGCAGCCAAAACCGGGACTCCACCGGGGAGCTGTTTTTT. Translating it yields CASSQNRDSTGELFF.

The genes are TRBV24-1 and TRBJ2-7; maybe TRBD1 (5 bases). CDR1 is KGHDR, CDR2 SFDVKD, per germline. The CDR3 runs 12 residues. V was trimmed by 7 bases and J by 5 bases, leaving 11 bases between them. The CDR3 spells CATSPGFDEQYF. For the CDR3, the DNA is TGTGCCACCAGCCCAGGGTTCGACGAGCAGTACTTC.